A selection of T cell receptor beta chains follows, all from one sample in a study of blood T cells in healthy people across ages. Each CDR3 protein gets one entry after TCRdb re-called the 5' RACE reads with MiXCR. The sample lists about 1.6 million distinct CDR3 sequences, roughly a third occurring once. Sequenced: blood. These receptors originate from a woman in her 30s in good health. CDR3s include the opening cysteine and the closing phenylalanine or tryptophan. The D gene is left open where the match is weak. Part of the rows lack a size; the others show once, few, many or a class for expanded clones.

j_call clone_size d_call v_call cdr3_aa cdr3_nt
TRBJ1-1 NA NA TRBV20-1 CSAHVLGAGTEAFF TGCAGTGCCCACGTTCTGGGGGCGGGCACTGAAGCTTTCTTT
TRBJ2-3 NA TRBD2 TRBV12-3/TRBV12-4 CASRLGGGTDTQYF TGTGCCAGCAGGTTGGGGGGGGGCACAGATACGCAGTATTTT
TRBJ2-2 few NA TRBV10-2 CASSHGPTGERFF TGCGCCAGCAGCCACGGTCCCACCGGGGAGCGGTTTTTT
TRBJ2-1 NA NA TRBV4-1 CASSHLGGAYNEQFF TGCGCCAGCAGCCACCTCGGCGGGGCCTACAATGAGCAGTTCTTC
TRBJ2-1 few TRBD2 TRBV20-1 CSARARERGGLYNEQFF TGCAGTGCTAGGGCTCGCGAGCGGGGGGGCCTGTACAATGAGCAGTTCTTC
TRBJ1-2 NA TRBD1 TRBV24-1 CATSDTTGSKRYGYTF TGTGCCACCAGTGACACGACAGGGTCCAAACGCTATGGCTACACCTTC
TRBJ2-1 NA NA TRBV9 CASSGLKGGPLRNEQFF TGTGCCAGCAGCGGTTTAAAGGGGGGGCCGCTAAGGAATGAGCAGTTCTTC
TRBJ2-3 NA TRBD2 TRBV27 CASSGLAGALGADTQYF TGTGCCAGCAGTGGCCTAGCGGGGGCCCTGGGGGCAGATACGCAGTATTTT
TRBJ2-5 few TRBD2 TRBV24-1 CATSDPPVTSGTEHQETQYF TGTGCCACCAGTGATCCCCCGGTAACTAGCGGGACCGAACACCAAGAGACCCAGTACTTC
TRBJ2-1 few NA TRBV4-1 CASSQVGAPSHNEQFF TGCGCCAGCAGCCAAGTCGGGGCCCCTTCCCACAATGAGCAGTTCTTC
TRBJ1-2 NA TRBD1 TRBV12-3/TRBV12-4 CASSPTTGGTGGYTF TGTGCCAGCAGCCCAACGACAGGGGGCACGGGGGGCTACACCTTC
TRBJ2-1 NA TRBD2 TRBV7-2 CASSLVVAGGSNEQFF TGTGCCAGCAGCTTAGTTGTGGCGGGAGGTTCGAATGAGCAGTTCTTC
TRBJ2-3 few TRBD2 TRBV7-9 CASSPGLGGTQGTQYF TGTGCCAGCAGCCCGGGACTAGGCGGAACTCAGGGTACGCAGTATTTT
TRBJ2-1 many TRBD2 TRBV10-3 CAISERSSGAYNEQFF TGTGCCATCAGTGAGCGATCTAGCGGGGCCTACAATGAGCAGTTCTTC
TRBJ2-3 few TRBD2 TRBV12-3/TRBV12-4 CASTVVAGGQADTQYF TGTGCCAGCACAGTTGTAGCGGGGGGGCAAGCAGATACGCAGTATTTT
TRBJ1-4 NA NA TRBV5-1 CASSLTGTPLEKLFF TGCGCCAGCAGCTTAACCGGGACTCCCTTGGAAAAACTGTTTTTT
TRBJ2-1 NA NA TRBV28 CASSLPGLPGDNEQFF TGTGCCAGCAGTTTACCGGGACTGCCGGGGGACAATGAGCAGTTCTTC
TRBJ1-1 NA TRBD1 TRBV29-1 CSGRQGTGERAFF TGCAGCGGCCGACAGGGAACCGGTGAAAGAGCTTTCTTT
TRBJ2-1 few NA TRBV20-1 CSASSGREQREQFF TGCAGTGCTAGTAGTGGACGGGAGCAACGTGAGCAGTTCTTC
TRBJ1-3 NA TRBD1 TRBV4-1 CASSPRPTGADGNTIYF TGCGCCAGCAGCCCGCGACCGACAGGGGCGGATGGAAACACCATATATTTT
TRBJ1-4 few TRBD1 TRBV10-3 CATTEGQGNEKLFF TGTGCCACCACCGAGGGACAGGGTAATGAAAAACTGTTTTTT
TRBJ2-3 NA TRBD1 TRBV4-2 CASSQDPRGLADTQYF TGTGCCAGCAGCCAAGATCCGAGGGGGCTAGCAGATACGCAGTATTTT